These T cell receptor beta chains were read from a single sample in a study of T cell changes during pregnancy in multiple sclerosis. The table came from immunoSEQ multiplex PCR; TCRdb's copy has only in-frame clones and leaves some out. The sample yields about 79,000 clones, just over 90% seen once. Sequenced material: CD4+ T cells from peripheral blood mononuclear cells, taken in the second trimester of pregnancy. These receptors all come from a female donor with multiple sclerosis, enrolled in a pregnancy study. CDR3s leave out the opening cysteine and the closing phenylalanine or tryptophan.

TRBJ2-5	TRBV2	ASRGQGARWGETQY
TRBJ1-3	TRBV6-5	ASSYRGGRSGNTIY
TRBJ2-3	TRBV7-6	ASSPIGTSGGSYTDTQY
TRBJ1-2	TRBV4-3	ASSQVGVVGYT
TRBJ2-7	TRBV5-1	ASSLGSGAYEQY
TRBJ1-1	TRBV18	ASSPAGGTEAF
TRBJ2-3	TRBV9	ASSGHPGKADTQY
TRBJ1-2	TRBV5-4	ASSLSPGQVYGYT
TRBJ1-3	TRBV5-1	ASSLGDRGNTIY
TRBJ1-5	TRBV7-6	ASSLQGHQPQH
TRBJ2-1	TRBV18	ASSPGQGALGEQF
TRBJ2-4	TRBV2	ASSDGTVNIQY
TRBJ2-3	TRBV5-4	ASSLQGRGKTDTQY
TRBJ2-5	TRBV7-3	ASSPTGLGETQY
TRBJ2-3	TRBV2	ASGTSGYSTQY
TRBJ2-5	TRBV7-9	ASSLAFRRGRETQY
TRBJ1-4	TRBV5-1	ASSLLGPGTNEKLF
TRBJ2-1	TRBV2	ASKREGFSNEQF
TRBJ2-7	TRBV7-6	ASSLTNAGTSGGQY
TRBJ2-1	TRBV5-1	ASSLLQGEVNEQF
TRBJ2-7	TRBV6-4	ASSAADRTYEQY
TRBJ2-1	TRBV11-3	ASSLAGVTAETYNEQF
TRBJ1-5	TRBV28	ASSFTGYSNQPQH
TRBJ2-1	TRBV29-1	SVPVKF
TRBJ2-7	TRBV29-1	SVEDKGAHEQY
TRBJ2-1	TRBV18	ASSPQTSGMVVQF
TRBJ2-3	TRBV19	ASSIGLGPSTDTQY
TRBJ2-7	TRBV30	AGNRGAYEQY
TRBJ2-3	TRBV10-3	AISEGQGRYTQY
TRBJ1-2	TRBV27	ASSFRDRAYGYT
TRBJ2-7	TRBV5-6	ASSLPYTYEQY
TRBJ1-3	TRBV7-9	ASSMGQGVILGNTIY